A selection of T cell receptor beta chains follows, all from one sample in a study of blood T cells in healthy people across ages. TCRdb re-called the 5' RACE reads with MiXCR, one entry per CDR3 protein. The data contain over 1,500,000 distinct CDR3 sequences, approximately 39% of them singletons. The specimen sequenced was blood. These receptors originate from a human donor in good health. CDR3s include the opening cysteine and the closing phenylalanine or tryptophan. The order of the fields is J gene, V gene, CDR3 protein.

j_gene: TRBJ1-6; v_gene: TRBV27; CDR3aa: CASSLQPPGLSPLHF
j_gene: TRBJ2-7; v_gene: TRBV12-3/TRBV12-4; CDR3aa: CASSLHSSGGHYEQDF
j_gene: TRBJ2-6; v_gene: TRBV5-7; CDR3aa: CASSLNHRDCPMSGANVLTF
j_gene: TRBJ1-1; v_gene: TRBV12-3/TRBV12-4; CDR3aa: CASAVKVEFEAFF
j_gene: TRBJ2-5; v_gene: TRBV12-3/TRBV12-4; CDR3aa: CASSLAPAGTPGETQYF
j_gene: TRBJ1-5; v_gene: TRBV10-3; CDR3aa: CAVSEERDQPRHF
j_gene: TRBJ2-3; v_gene: TRBV6-2/TRBV6-3; CDR3aa: CASSSNRGYTDTQYF
j_gene: TRBJ2-1; v_gene: TRBV24-1; CDR3aa: CATSKPLAGGLNEQFF
j_gene: TRBJ2-1; v_gene: TRBV12-3/TRBV12-4; CDR3aa: CASSPGGSIPPSSYNEQFF
j_gene: TRBJ1-2; v_gene: TRBV6-2/TRBV6-3; CDR3aa: CASSYNRGPYGYTF
j_gene: TRBJ1-1; v_gene: TRBV7-3; CDR3aa: CASSLMENNTEAFF
j_gene: TRBJ1-2; v_gene: TRBV11-2; CDR3aa: CASSLGSGTGYGYTF
j_gene: TRBJ2-1; v_gene: TRBV6-2/TRBV6-3; CDR3aa: CASSSGLRNEQFF
j_gene: TRBJ2-1; v_gene: TRBV25-1; CDR3aa: CASSGPVNEQFF
j_gene: TRBJ2-5; v_gene: TRBV29-1; CDR3aa: CSAGQGEETQYF
j_gene: TRBJ2-7; v_gene: TRBV12-3/TRBV12-4; CDR3aa: CASGQGGGQYF
j_gene: TRBJ1-1; v_gene: TRBV20-1; CDR3aa: CSASGPTEYTEAFF
j_gene: TRBJ2-7; v_gene: TRBV19; CDR3aa: CASSISRTSKEQYF
j_gene: TRBJ2-5; v_gene: TRBV13; CDR3aa: CASSHRLQETQYF
j_gene: TRBJ2-3; v_gene: TRBV7-3; CDR3aa: CASPKGQGNSSTDTQYF
j_gene: TRBJ2-5; v_gene: TRBV5-5; CDR3aa: CASSRKGGQETQYF
j_gene: TRBJ2-4; v_gene: TRBV20-1; CDR3aa: CSARAQAAKNIQYF
j_gene: TRBJ2-6; v_gene: TRBV6-2/TRBV6-3; CDR3aa: CASSPGTGGLSGANVLTF
j_gene: TRBJ2-5; v_gene: TRBV7-6; CDR3aa: CASSPPRGRGQETQYF
j_gene: TRBJ2-5; v_gene: TRBV6-1; CDR3aa: CASSVGSGGYETQYF
j_gene: TRBJ2-5; v_gene: TRBV28; CDR3aa: CATTTRGETQYF
j_gene: TRBJ2-1; v_gene: TRBV18; CDR3aa: CASSQIPPTTGGEQFF
j_gene: TRBJ2-1; v_gene: TRBV12-3/TRBV12-4; CDR3aa: CASSGSGGARQFF
j_gene: TRBJ2-3; v_gene: TRBV20-1; CDR3aa: CSASDEGFTDTQYF
j_gene: -; v_gene: TRBV5-5; CDR3aa: CATTARTGRYEQYF
j_gene: TRBJ2-7; v_gene: TRBV28; CDR3aa: CASSLRGVSYEQYF
j_gene: -; v_gene: TRBV20-1; CDR3aa: CSARDGQGYEQYF
j_gene: TRBJ2-3; v_gene: TRBV3-1; CDR3aa: CASSQTHGDTQYF
j_gene: TRBJ1-1; v_gene: TRBV12-3/TRBV12-4; CDR3aa: CASTRDRSVNEAFF
j_gene: TRBJ2-1; v_gene: TRBV15; CDR3aa: CATSGQWDGQFF
j_gene: TRBJ1-6; v_gene: TRBV12-3/TRBV12-4; CDR3aa: CASSPYRVGSPLHF
j_gene: TRBJ2-7; v_gene: TRBV3-1; CDR3aa: CASSGDRYGYEQYF
j_gene: TRBJ1-1; v_gene: TRBV12-3/TRBV12-4; CDR3aa: CASSFREGFKAFF
j_gene: TRBJ2-5; v_gene: TRBV20-1; CDR3aa: CSARGDGQETQYF
j_gene: TRBJ2-3; v_gene: TRBV7-2; CDR3aa: CASSLVEGPRGGPPDTQYF
j_gene: TRBJ2-1; v_gene: TRBV6-2/TRBV6-3; CDR3aa: CASSPSGGPWDPIRQFF
j_gene: TRBJ1-1; v_gene: TRBV2; CDR3aa: CASSEVGRQQEAFF
j_gene: TRBJ1-4; v_gene: TRBV7-2; CDR3aa: CASSSRRGGGSDERLFF
j_gene: TRBJ2-5; v_gene: TRBV20-1; CDR3aa: CSASDGVETQYF
j_gene: TRBJ2-5; v_gene: TRBV7-3; CDR3aa: CASSPQGSGETQYF
j_gene: TRBJ2-4; v_gene: TRBV5-8; CDR3aa: CASSPQGQAYKNIQYF
j_gene: TRBJ1-2; v_gene: TRBV20-1; CDR3aa: CSARYRRLNYGYTF
j_gene: TRBJ1-6; v_gene: TRBV4-3; CDR3aa: CASSRRTGSMAYNSPLHF
j_gene: TRBJ2-7; v_gene: TRBV14; CDR3aa: CASRLRGDNSYEQYF
j_gene: TRBJ2-1; v_gene: TRBV6-2/TRBV6-3; CDR3aa: CASSYSRGDEQFF
j_gene: TRBJ1-2; v_gene: TRBV20-1; CDR3aa: CSAQSNPAGDYGYTF
j_gene: TRBJ1-5; v_gene: TRBV20-1; CDR3aa: CSARERGTQPQHF
j_gene: -; v_gene: TRBV5-1; CDR3aa: CASSFYLTHHEQYF
j_gene: TRBJ2-7; v_gene: TRBV20-1; CDR3aa: CSAKLDGRAYEQYF
j_gene: TRBJ1-1; v_gene: TRBV11-2; CDR3aa: CASSFHTAVNTEAFF
j_gene: TRBJ2-5; v_gene: TRBV7-3; CDR3aa: CASSFIAWGVQETQYF
j_gene: TRBJ1-1; v_gene: TRBV29-1; CDR3aa: CSVILMMNTEAFF